One and the same sample provided the 25 T cell receptor beta chains below, sequenced in a study of CD8+ T cells in alopecia areata (dated by TCRdb to 2016 to 2019). The intended sense of this specimen's time point label: baseline before oral tofacitinib. Library preparation employed the immunoSEQ multiplex PCR assay. To provide template for TCR sequencing, every sample had RNA extracted and reverse transcribed into cDNA. TCRdb mirrors the immuneACCESS table, restricted to in-frame sequences. Some clones are absent from its copies; in checked studies, under half trace to an unresolved V gene, and the reason for the others is unknown. The sample table records about 130,000 clones; approximately 49% of these occur just once. Around a sixth of the sample lies in the top ten. The starting material was CD8+ T cells sorted from blood, obtained at week 0. The receptors were gathered from a human donor with alopecia areata.

V gene TRBV6-6 combines with J gene TRBJ1-5; D gene unclear. Germline CDR1 reads MNHNY; CDR2 reads SVGAGI (reference sequence). The CDR3 contains 14 residues. Trimming pared 11 bases from V and 2 bases from J, leaving 16 bases between. CDR3 in amino acids: CAGQESGGNQPQHF. In nucleotides, the CDR3 is TGTGCCGGCCAAGAGTCTGGGGGCAATCAGCCCCAGCATTTT.

This chain uses TRBV10-3 with TRBJ1-6; D remains ambiguous. V was trimmed by 4 bases and J by 9 bases, leaving 13 bases between them. Germline V gene data show CDR1 as ENHRY and CDR2 as SYGVKD. The CDR3 consists of 14 residues. The CDR3 protein is CAISGEGSTSPLHF. The CDR3 nucleotides are TGTGCCATCAGTGGGGAGGGTTCAACTTCACCCCTCCACTTT.

This clone was counted only a few times. J is TRBJ1-4 and V is TRBV5-1; D remains unclear. Germline assignment: CDR1 SGHRS and CDR2 YFSETQ. The V and J ends lost 5 bases and 11 bases respectively, with 22 bases between them. The CDR3 length is 15 residues. The CDR3 here is CASRTTWNRKKKLFF. CDR3 sequence (DNA): TGCGCCAGCAGGACTACTTGGAACAGAAAAAAGAAACTGTTTTTT. The variable domain in full, completed from reference TRBV5-1 and TRBJ1-4, reads KAGVTQTPRYLIKTRGQQVTLSCSPISGHRSVSWYQQTPGQGLQFLFEYFSETQRNKGNFPGRFSGRQFSNSRSEMNVSTLELGDSALYLCASRTTWNRKKKLFFGSGTQLSVL.

This clone was detected once. The CDR3, as DNA: TGTGCCAGCAGCTTAACAGGGACAGGGGGCTTCTACGAGCAGTACTTC. Translated: CASSLTGTGGFYEQYF. This chain links TRBV7-3 with TRBJ2-7; 12 bases line up with TRBD1. The junction had 3 bases not matched to a gene; V was cut back by 0 bases and J by 3 bases. Germline-derived CDR1 and CDR2 are SGHTA and FQGTGA. This CDR3 region has 16 residues.

This clone was detected a few times. The V and J genes are TRBV13 and TRBJ2-1; TRBD2 matches 12 bases. The junction had 4 bases not matched to a gene; V was cut back by 5 bases and J by 8 bases. CDR3 length: 14 residues. Germline V gives CDR1 PRHDT, CDR2 FYEKMQ (reference sequence). Here the CDR3 reads CASSLWTSGDEQFF. CDR3 coding DNA: TGTGCCAGCAGCCTCTGGACTAGCGGGGATGAGCAGTTCTTC.

Relative to its sample, this clone is medium-sized. The sample carries other DNA sequences with the same CDR3. The gene calls are TRBV7-6 and TRBJ2-7; D may be TRBD1 or TRBD2 (5 bases each). V was pared by 5 bases and J by 4 bases, with 12 bases between. The CDR3 contains 13 residues. Germline lookup yields CDR1 SGHVS and CDR2 FNYEAQ. CDR3 nucleotide sequence: TGTGCCAGCAGCCCGGGACCTAATTACGAGCAGTACTTC. Protein sequence: CASSPGPNYEQYF.

In the case of this clone: Other DNA sequences in the same sample also yield this CDR3. The CDR3 protein is CASTLGETQYF. In nucleotides, the CDR3 is TGTGCCAGCACGTTGGGGGAGACCCAGTACTTC. The V and J genes are TRBV27 and TRBJ2-5; D remains unclear. V was cut by 7 bases and J by 5 bases, with 8 bases left in between. Germline V CDR1 and CDR2: MNHEY, SMNVEV (reference sequence). The CDR3 is 11 residues long.

This clone was counted a single time. CDR3 loop: CATSRDHGSYNEQFF. CDR3 DNA: TGTGCCACCAGCAGAGATCACGGCAGCTACAATGAGCAGTTCTTC. The V call is TRBV15, the J call TRBJ2-1; D is undetermined. There are 15 residues in the CDR3. The V end was cut by 0 bases, the J end by 3 bases, with 9 bases between. The germline V gene has CDR1 LNHNV and CDR2 YYDKDF (reference sequence).

This clone occurred a few times. This sequence joins TRBV19 and TRBJ2-2; D possibly corresponds to TRBD1 (5 bases). The length of the CDR3 is 16 residues. With 3 bases removed from V and 0 bases from J, the gap between germline ends came to 11 bases. Germline values: CDR1 LNHDA, CDR2 SQIVND (reference sequence). The CDR3 sequence: CASSMVGAANTGELFF. For the CDR3, the DNA is TGTGCCAGTAGTATGGTAGGGGCCGCGAACACCGGGGAGCTGTTTTTT.

The chain links TRBV6-5 to TRBJ1-1; a weak D match, TRBD1 (5 bases). Germline lookup yields CDR1 MNHEY and CDR2 SVGAGI. The CDR3 has 12 residues. The V and J ends lost 5 bases and 3 bases respectively, with 7 bases between them. DNA of the CDR3: TGTGCCAGCAGTAGGGGCGACACTGAAGCTTTCTTT. Encoded protein: CASSRGDTEAFF.

The V call is TRBV25-1, the J call TRBJ1-1; D ambiguous. The CDR3 spans 13 residues. The V gene's germline CDR1 is MGHDK and CDR2 SYGVNS. V dropped 3 bases and J dropped 1 base, with 6 bases sitting between them. Here the CDR3 DNA reads TGTGCCAGCAGTGAGCTGGCGAACACTGAAGCTTTCTTT. Translation: CASSELANTEAFF.

The rearrangement joins TRBV7-9 to TRBJ2-5, with TRBD2 as a possible D gene (6 bases). Trimming cost V 5 bases and J 4 bases, with 14 bases left between them. This CDR3 is built from 14 residues. The germline CDR1 and CDR2 sequences are SEHNR and FQNEAQ (reference sequence). The CDR3 sequence is CASSLPDGGETQYF. CDR3 bases: TGTGCCAGCAGCCTTCCTGACGGGGGAGAGACCCAGTACTTC.

This chain uses TRBV2 with TRBJ2-7; 7 bases map to TRBD1. This CDR3 region has 14 residues. J lost 9 bases, V lost 10 bases, and 18 bases had no gene match. Germline assignment: CDR1 SNHLY and CDR2 FYNNEI. The DNA for the CDR3 is TGTGCCATCCTTATGACAGGGTTGAGAGAAGGGCAGTACTTC. Translating it yields CAILMTGLREGQYF. Drawing the rest from reference TRBV2 and TRBJ2-7, the complete variable domain is EPEVTQTPSHQVTQMGQEVILRCVPISNHLYFYWYRQILGQKVEFLVSFYNNEISEKSEIFDDQFSVERPDGSNFTLKIRSTKLEDSAMYFCAILMTGLREGQYFGPGTRLTVT.

The chain combines TRBV29-1 with TRBJ2-7; D may be TRBD2 (6 bases). V lost 5 bases, J lost 3 bases, and 14 bases lay in between. Germline lookup yields CDR1 SQVTM and CDR2 ANQGSEA. CDR3 length equals 13 residues. The CDR3 loop is CSVQAPRGYEQYF. In DNA form, the CDR3 reads TGCAGCGTTCAGGCGCCGCGGGGCTACGAGCAGTACTTC.

This clone has more than one count but fewer than ten. The rearrangement joins TRBV6-5 to TRBJ2-1; 8 positions agree with TRBD2. Germline V lookup: CDR1 MNHEY, CDR2 SVGAGI. V lost 6 bases to trimming and J lost 8 bases; unmatched junction nucleotides: 9. The CDR3 runs to 14 residues. Here the CDR3 reads CASSGTRRRDEQFF. In DNA, the CDR3 is TGTGCCAGCAGCGGGACTAGGCGTCGCGATGAGCAGTTCTTC.

The rearrangement joins TRBV30 to TRBJ1-2; D gene ambiguous. Per the germline V gene, CDR1 is GTSNPN and CDR2 is SVGIG (reference sequence). V was trimmed by 2 bases and J by 4 bases, leaving 14 bases between them. CDR3 length: 14 amino acids. Written as DNA, the CDR3 is TGTGCCTGGAGTCTGGACTCGACCCGCTATGGCTACACCTTC. This encodes CAWSLDSTRYGYTF.

The rearrangement links TRBV4-2 to TRBJ2-7; D is possibly TRBD1 (6 bases). Germline V lookup: CDR1 LGHNA, CDR2 YNFKEQ. The CDR3 totals 14 residues. V was shortened by 2 bases and J by 6 bases, with 14 bases between the two germline ends. The CDR3 DNA reads TGTGCCAGCAGCCAATCGACGACAGGCTTCGAGCAGTACTTC. Its protein product is CASSQSTTGFEQYF.

The chain has TRBV27 and TRBJ1-5; a possible D gene is TRBD1 (6 bases). V was clipped by 4 bases and J by 2 bases, with 12 bases between them. The CDR3 extends over 15 amino acids. Germline lookup yields CDR1 MNHEY and CDR2 SMNVEV (reference sequence). Here the CDR3 reads CASSSPGAGNQPQHF. For the CDR3, the DNA is TGTGCCAGCAGTTCCCCGGGGGCAGGCAATCAGCCCCAGCATTTT.

This clone has only a few counts. The rearrangement links TRBV9 to TRBJ1-6, with 7 bases that match TRBD1. This CDR3 contains 16 residues. Trimming at V came to 0 bases and at J to 9 bases, leaving 9 bases not matched to a gene. Germline CDR1 is SGDLS and CDR2 is YYNGEE. For the CDR3, the DNA is TGTGCCAGCAGCGTAGGCGAGACAGGGATCTTTTCACCCCTCCACTTT. Protein: CASSVGETGIFSPLHF.

This rearrangement joins TRBV29-1 to TRBJ2-5; D possibly matches TRBD1 or TRBD2 (5 bases each). The length of the CDR3 is 11 residues. V gave up 3 bases and J gave up 5 bases, with 7 bases separating them. Germline V lookup: CDR1 SQVTM, CDR2 ANQGSEA. CDR3 nucleotides: TGCAGCGTTGAGAGGGACGAGACCCAGTACTTC. Translation: CSVERDETQYF.

Only a few counts were recorded for this clone. The rearrangement links TRBV29-1 to TRBJ2-7, with D unresolved. V dropped 6 bases and J dropped 3 bases, with 18 bases sitting between them. This CDR3 has 14 amino acids. Germline CDR1 and CDR2: SQVTM and ANQGSEA. CDR3 nucleotide sequence: TGCAGCGTCGACTCTGGTGTTTCAAACTACGAGCAGTACTTC. It translates to CSVDSGVSNYEQYF.

The CDR3, as DNA: TGCAGCGTTGCTAGCGGGACAGGGCTTTTGGATGGCTACACCTTC. It yields the protein CSVASGTGLLDGYTF. The chain joins TRBV29-1 to TRBJ1-2; 9 positions match TRBD1. This CDR3 contains 15 residues. V gave up 4 bases and J gave up 6 bases; unmatched junction bases: 12. The germline gives CDR1 SQVTM, CDR2 ANQGSEA.

The rearrangement links TRBV5-1 to TRBJ1-1; 8 bases line up with TRBD1. V lost 2 bases to trimming and J lost 1 base; unmatched junction nucleotides: 1. The germline gives CDR1 SGHRS, CDR2 YFSETQ. The CDR3 is 14 amino acids. The CDR3 is CASSFGQGNTEAFF. CDR3 sequence (DNA): TGCGCCAGCAGCTTCGGACAGGGGAACACTGAAGCTTTCTTT.

This CDR3 is CAWSVAASDTQYF. CDR3 DNA: TGTGCCTGGAGTGTAGCGGCGTCAGATACGCAGTATTTT. This chain joins TRBV30 and TRBJ2-3; D might be TRBD2 (5 bases). This CDR3 is built from 13 residues. The germline gives CDR1 GTSNPN, CDR2 SVGIG (reference sequence). Trimming cost V 0 bases and J 4 bases, with 8 bases left between them.

This clone was recorded a few times. The V and J genes are TRBV30 and TRBJ2-1; a possible D gene is TRBD1 (6 bases). CDR3 length: 13 amino acids. Looked up from germline, CDR1 is GTSNPN and CDR2 is SVGIG (reference sequence). The V and J ends lost 4 bases and 9 bases respectively, with 16 bases between them. DNA of the CDR3: TGTGCCTGGAACACCGGGACAAGGGGTGAGCAGTTCTTC. Translation: CAWNTGTRGEQFF. The full variable domain, in which reference TRBV30 and TRBJ2-1 provide the parts outside the CDR3, is SQTIHQWPATLVQPVGSPLSLECTVEGTSNPNLYWYRQAAGRGLQLLFYSVGIGQISSEVPQNLSASRPQDRQFILSSKKLLLSDSGFYLCAWNTGTRGEQFFGPGTRLTVL.